The clone carrying this T cell receptor beta chain came up a few times. This record belongs to a study of blood T cell repertoires in COVID-19. Whole-study context: Whether acute or convalescent, the COVID-19 samples came from the United States, Italy and Spain. Sources were T cells, B-cell-depleted T cells, or PBMCs; the material itself was cDNA or gDNA.

The CDR3 consists of 17 residues. The germline V gene has CDR1 SGHRS and CDR2 YFSETQ. With V trimmed by 4 bases and J by 3 bases, 13 bases remained unmatched. Followed longitudinally, the Seattle patients had been enrolled during active infection. Authors' data handling: Cell counts per sample came from amplifying reference gene primers. Produced via immunoSEQ multiplex PCR; TCRdb's table is partial and in-frame only. V, J and clone size derive from that table, while D and trimming were established from the DNA sequence. Seen here are 200,000 to 250,000 clones, 75% to 85% observed once, and the top ten hold around 7%.

Material: peripheral blood. This TCR derives from a woman older than 75 with COVID-19, enrolled during active disease. The chain combines TRBV5-1 with TRBJ1-2, with TRBD1 matching 9 bases. The CDR3 loop reads CASSPSPQGAGYYGYTF. CDR3 nucleotides: TGCGCCAGCAGCCCCTCCCCACAGGGGGCCGGTTACTATGGCTACACCTTC.